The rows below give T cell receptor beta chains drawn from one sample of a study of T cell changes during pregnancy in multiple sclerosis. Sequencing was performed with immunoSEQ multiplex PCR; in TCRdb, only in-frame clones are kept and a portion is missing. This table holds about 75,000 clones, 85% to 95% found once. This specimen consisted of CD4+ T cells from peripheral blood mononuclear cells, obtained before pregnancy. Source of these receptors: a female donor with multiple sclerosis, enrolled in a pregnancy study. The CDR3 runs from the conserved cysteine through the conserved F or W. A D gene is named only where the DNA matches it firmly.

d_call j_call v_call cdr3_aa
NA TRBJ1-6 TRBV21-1 CASSNIDRRNSPLHF
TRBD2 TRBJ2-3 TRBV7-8 CASSPRLAGYTDTQYF
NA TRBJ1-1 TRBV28 CASRTQGTNTEAFF
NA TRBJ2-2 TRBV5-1 CASSLVASKGELFF
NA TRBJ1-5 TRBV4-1 CASSQSRGYSNQPQHF
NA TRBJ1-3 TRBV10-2 CASREQVTGNTIYF
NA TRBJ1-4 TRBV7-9 CASSPRGGEKLFF
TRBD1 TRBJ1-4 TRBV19 CASSTGTAANEKLFF
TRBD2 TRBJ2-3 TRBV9 CASSPPEGRGGTDTQYF
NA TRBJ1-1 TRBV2 CASSGTVQGDNTEAFF
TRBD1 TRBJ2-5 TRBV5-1 CASSRQGGETQYF
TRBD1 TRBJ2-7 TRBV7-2 CASSAYGQGRYEQYF
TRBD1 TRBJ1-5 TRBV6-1 CASSWTGGFDQPQHF
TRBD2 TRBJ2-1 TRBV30 CAWSVSFRAGANNEQFF
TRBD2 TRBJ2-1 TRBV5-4 CASSPSGRAYRNEQFF
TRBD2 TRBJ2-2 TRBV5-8 CASSFTGTSGNTGELFF
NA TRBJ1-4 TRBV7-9 CASSFLYREGEKLFF
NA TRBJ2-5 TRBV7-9 CASSVSETQYF
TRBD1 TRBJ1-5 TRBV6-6 CASKDRGSNQPQHF
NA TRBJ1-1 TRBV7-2 CASSLQSGSYTEAFF
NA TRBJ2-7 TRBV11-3 CASSLERYSYEQYF
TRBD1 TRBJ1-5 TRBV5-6 CASSRRTGALNQPQHF
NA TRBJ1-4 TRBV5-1 CASSLNGANEKLFF
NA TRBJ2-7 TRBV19 CASSLLAGTLYEQYF
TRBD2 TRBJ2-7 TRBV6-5 CASRRPGLDYEQYF
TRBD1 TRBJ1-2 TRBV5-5 CASSLGTGGNYGYTF
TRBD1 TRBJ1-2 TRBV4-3 CASSQNRGEYGYTF
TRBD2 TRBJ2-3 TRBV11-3 CASSPGLARTLGTDTQYF
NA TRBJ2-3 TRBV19 CASTGGGAGDTQYF
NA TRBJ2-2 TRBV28 CASSWGRGMNTGELFF
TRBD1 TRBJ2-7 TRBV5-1 CASSPGQVPYEQYF
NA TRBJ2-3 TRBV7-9 CASTGPSTDTQYF
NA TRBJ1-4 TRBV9 CASSVAPGGGPTNEKLFF
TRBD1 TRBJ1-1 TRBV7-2 CASSLEGALGNTEAFF
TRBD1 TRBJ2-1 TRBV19 CSTRDRWNEQFF
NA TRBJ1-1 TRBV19 CASSIPTQGRTTEAFF
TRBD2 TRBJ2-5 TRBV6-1 CASYTGTSGRETQYF
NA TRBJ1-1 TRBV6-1 CASSEIVYRSTEAFF
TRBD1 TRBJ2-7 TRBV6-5 CASSPGTGSNEQYF
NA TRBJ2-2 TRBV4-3 CASSHIRGRNTGELFF
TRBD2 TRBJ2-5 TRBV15 CATSRGTFASGRLLQETQYF
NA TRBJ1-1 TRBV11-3 CASSLGGSGDTEAFF
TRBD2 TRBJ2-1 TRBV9 CASSVERGHAGEQFF
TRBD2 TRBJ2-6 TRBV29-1 CSFYPGGSAGANVLTF
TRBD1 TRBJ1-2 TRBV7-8 CASSFQTGVDYGYTF